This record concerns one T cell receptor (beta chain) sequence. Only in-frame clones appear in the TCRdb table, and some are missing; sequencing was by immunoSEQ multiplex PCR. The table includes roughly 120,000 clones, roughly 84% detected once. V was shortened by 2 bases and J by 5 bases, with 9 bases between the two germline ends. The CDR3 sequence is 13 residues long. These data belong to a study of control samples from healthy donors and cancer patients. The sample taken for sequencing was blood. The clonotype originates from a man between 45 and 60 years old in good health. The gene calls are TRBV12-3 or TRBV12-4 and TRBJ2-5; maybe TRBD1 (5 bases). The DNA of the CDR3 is TGTGCCAGCAGTTTATCAGGGTATGAGACCCAGTACTTC. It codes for CASSLSGYETQYF.